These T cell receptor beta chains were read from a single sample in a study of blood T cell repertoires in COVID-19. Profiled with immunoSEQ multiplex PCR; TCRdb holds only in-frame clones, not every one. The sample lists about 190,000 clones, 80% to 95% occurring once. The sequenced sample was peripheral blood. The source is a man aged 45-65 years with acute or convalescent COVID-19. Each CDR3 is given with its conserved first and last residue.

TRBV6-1	CASSERRGANTGELFF
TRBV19	CASMRTGGRSNQPQHF
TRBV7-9	CASSRKGSRDGANVLTF
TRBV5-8	CASSRQPVVTDTQYF
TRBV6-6	CAANRDGDLYEQYF
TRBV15	CATSRDPGQFNEKLFF
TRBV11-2	CASSLVGSTDTQYF
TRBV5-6	CASSSSTEAFF
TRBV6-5	CASSYSGRGGNTIYF
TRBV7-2	CASSLTRTDGYTF
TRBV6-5	CASSYSPGLDYGYTF
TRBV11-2	CASSFSPRGEETQYF
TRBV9	CASGETDTQYF
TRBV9	CASSVGGEITGELFF